This entry concerns a single T cell receptor beta chain. This clonotype has a handful of counts. Its antigen has not been determined. No much larger clonotype is one base removed from it; base qualities were not supplied. This sample is part of a study of T cells in Graves' hyperthyroidism and ophthalmopathy (dated by TCRdb to about 2019). With regard to the full study: To identify distinguishing TCR V-J signatures, a discovery cohort of around 100 patients was used, comprising 43 with Graves' ophthalmopathy and approximately 57 with stable Graves' hyperthyroidism. An independent validation cohort of fewer than 20 hyperthyroidism patients and roughly 16 patients who later progressed to ophthalmopathy tested prospective prediction of ophthalmopathy. The 90 to 100 discovery patients were randomly split 7:3 into training and test sets. TCR Vbeta CDR3 sequencing of roughly 140 peripheral blood samples (43 ophthalmopathy, over 70 hyperthyroidism and around 17 progressor patients) is reported in the paper. In several Graves' hyperthyroidism patients, the study also compared T-cell repertoires from thyroid tissue with T-cell repertoires from blood. After blood sampling, hyperthyroidism patients were treated with methimazole at a starting dose of 30 mg daily, and ophthalmopathy patients were treated with high-dose intravenous methylprednisolone.

Exclusion was applied to patients with uncontrolled infections, other autoimmune diseases, pregnancy or lactation. Clinical symptoms, serum thyroxine and TRAb, thyroid ultrasound, and orbital computed tomography formed the basis for the diagnoses. Total RNA was extracted with Trizol reagent, and quality was checked on an Agilent 2100 Bioanalyzer. The investigation overall reported the following: Sample size was not statistically predetermined, and investigators were not blinded to group allocation. In validation, the model predicted progression to ophthalmopathy a median of about 6 months before onset, with over 55% sensitivity and about 72% specificity. Most expanded thyroid clonotypes (frequency above 0.001) were also found in blood, which suggests that blood repertoires may mirror thyroid immune responses. A model built on a 13 V-J signature distinguished ophthalmopathy from stable hyperthyroidism, reaching 85% to 90% sensitivity and about 81% specificity in cross-validation and 80%/75% in testing.

Including the terminal cysteine and phenylalanine, the CDR3 comprises 15 residues. Left in the record is the CDR3 DNA by itself, 45 bases read in frame from the first base. Between the V and J ends, shortened by 4 bases and 3 bases respectively, the junction contains 16 bases. The TCR beta CDR3 regions were amplified from RNA transcripts. The first round of RT-PCR for the TCR CDR3 was performed with the HTBI primer set and the Qiagen OneStep RT-PCR kit. A second multiplex PCR round built the libraries, followed by size selection and purification. Paired-end sequencing of the libraries was performed with 100 bp reads on an Illumina HiSeq2000. Processing in the source paper ran as follows. SOAPnuke was used to process the raw data, removing reads that contained adapters or uncalled bases, had a mean Phred below 15, or lacked an exact match to the constant primer or identifier. High-quality paired reads were merged with COPE v1.2.5, and unique nucleotide sequences were defined as clonotypes. Clonotypes were aligned to IMGT TRBV, TRBD and TRBJ reference segments using MiTCR v1.1. The analysis included only V-J combinations with a frequency above 0.0001, which together covered approximately 99% of the repertoires. The TCS score was defined as the ratio of F50 (clonal expansion) to E x V (chaos), calculated using BLOSUM62-based TCRdist between CDR3 peptides within each V-J. Welch's t-statistics and random forest reduced roughly 540 V-J features to under 15, which were used in a naive Bayes classifier (R e1071). The Morisita-Horn index was used to measure how similar the thyroid and blood repertoires were. TCRdb handled the public reads itself, with Q25 trimming in fastp and clone calling in MiXCR, and kept productive beta chains. Each record represents a unique CDR3 protein, reported with the most common genes and DNA among its rows. In this record, the V and J calls reflect TCRdb's handling and not the investigators' own analysis. The sample table shows about 570,000 distinct CDR3 sequences, and around 42% are seen once. Around 20% of the sample belongs to the ten largest clones.

The sequencing sample was made of peripheral blood or thyroid tissue (not recorded which). The sequence was collected from an adult woman with Graves' disease, either hyperthyroidism or ophthalmopathy (not recorded which). The chain uses TRBV12-3 or TRBV12-4 and TRBJ2-7; TRBD2 might be the D gene, on 5 matching bases. DNA sequence: TGTGCCAGCAGTTCTGCGGGTGGCGGAAACTACGAGCAGTACTTC. This yields the protein CASSSAGGGNYEQYF.